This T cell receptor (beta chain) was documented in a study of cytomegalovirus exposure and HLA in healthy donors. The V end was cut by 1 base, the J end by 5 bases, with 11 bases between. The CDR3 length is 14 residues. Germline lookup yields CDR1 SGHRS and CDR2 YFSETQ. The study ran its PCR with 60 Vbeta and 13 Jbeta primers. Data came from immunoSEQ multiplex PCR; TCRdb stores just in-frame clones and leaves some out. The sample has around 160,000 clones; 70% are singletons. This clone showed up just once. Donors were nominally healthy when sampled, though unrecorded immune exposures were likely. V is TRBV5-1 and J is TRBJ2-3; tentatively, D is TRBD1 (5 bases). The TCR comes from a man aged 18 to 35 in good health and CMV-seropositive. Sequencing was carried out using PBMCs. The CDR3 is CASSLLSRVDTQYF. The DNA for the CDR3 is TGCGCCAGCAGCTTGTTGTCCAGGGTAGATACGCAGTATTTT.